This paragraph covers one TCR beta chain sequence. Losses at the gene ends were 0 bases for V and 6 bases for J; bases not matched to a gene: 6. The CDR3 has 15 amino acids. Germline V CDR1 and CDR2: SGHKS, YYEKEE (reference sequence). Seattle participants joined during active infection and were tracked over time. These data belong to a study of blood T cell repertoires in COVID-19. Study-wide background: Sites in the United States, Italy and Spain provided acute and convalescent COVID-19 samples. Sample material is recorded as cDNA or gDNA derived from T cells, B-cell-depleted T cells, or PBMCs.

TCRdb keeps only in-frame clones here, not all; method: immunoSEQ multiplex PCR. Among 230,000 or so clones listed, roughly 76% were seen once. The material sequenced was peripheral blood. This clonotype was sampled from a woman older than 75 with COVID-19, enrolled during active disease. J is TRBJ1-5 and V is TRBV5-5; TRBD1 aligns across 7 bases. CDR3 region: CASSLEGGASQPQHF. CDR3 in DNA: TGTGCCAGCAGCTTGGAAGGGGGCGCAAGTCAGCCCCAGCATTTT.